The rows below give T cell receptor beta chains drawn from one sample of a study of blood T cell repertoires in COVID-19. Using immunoSEQ multiplex PCR, the repertoire was profiled, and TCRdb retains in-frame clones only, with some absent. The table lists approximately 100,000 clones, approximately 80% of them singletons. Sequencing was performed on peripheral blood. Every receptor here comes from a human donor in a cohort sampled during active COVID-19. CDR3s include the opening cysteine and the closing phenylalanine or tryptophan. The order of the fields is D gene, CDR3 length, J gene, V gene, clone size, CDR3 DNA, CDR3 protein. The D gene is left open where the match is weak. A clone size is listed for some rows: how often the clone was seen (once, few, many), or a class if it is expanded.

NA | 11 | TRBJ2-7 | TRBV29-1 | NA | TGCAGCGTTGAATCCATCAACGAGCAGTACTTC | CSVESINEQYF
NA | 14 | TRBJ1-3 | TRBV5-1 | NA | TGCGCCAGCAGCAAGGCGGGTGCTGGAAACACCATATATTTT | CASSKAGAGNTIYF
NA | 13 | TRBJ1-4 | TRBV5-1 | NA | TGCGCCAGCAGGACAGCTTATAATGAAAAACTGTTTTTT | CASRTAYNEKLFF
NA | 13 | TRBJ1-5 | TRBV28 | NA | TGTGCCAGCAGACAGGATCGCAATCAGCCCCAGCATTTT | CASRQDRNQPQHF
NA | 12 | TRBJ1-2 | TRBV7-8 | NA | TGTGCCAGCAGCCAGCGCCCCGGGGGCTACACCTTC | CASSQRPGGYTF
NA | 15 | TRBJ1-1 | TRBV19 | NA | TGTGCCAGTACCCGCGGAGGGAGCGGTAACACTGAAGCTTTCTTT | CASTRGGSGNTEAFF
TRBD2 | 15 | TRBJ2-7 | TRBV6-1 | NA | TGTGCCAGCAGTGAAGTTGGGACTACCTCCTACGAGCAGTACTTC | CASSEVGTTSYEQYF
NA | 15 | TRBJ2-7 | TRBV7-6 | NA | TGTGCCAGCAGCTTAGCCCTGACAGGAACCTACGAGCAGTACTTC | CASSLALTGTYEQYF
TRBD1 | 17 | TRBJ2-7 | TRBV6-2/TRBV6-3 | NA | TGTGCCAGCAGTTACTCCGGGACAGGGGTGTTATTTGGCGAGCAGTACTTC | CASSYSGTGVLFGEQYF
TRBD1 | 16 | TRBJ1-5 | TRBV15 | NA | TGTGCCACCAGCAGGACCGACAGGGTGGGGAATCAGCCCCAGCATTTT | CATSRTDRVGNQPQHF
TRBD1 | 15 | TRBJ1-3 | TRBV29-1 | NA | TGCAGCGTAAGGGGACAGGACAGCTCTGGAAACACCATATATTTT | CSVRGQDSSGNTIYF
TRBD1 | 14 | TRBJ2-7 | TRBV11-1 | NA | TGTGCCAGCAGCCAGGACAGGGGGCTTTACGAGCAGTACTTC | CASSQDRGLYEQYF
TRBD1 | 15 | TRBJ2-7 | TRBV5-1 | NA | TGCGCCAGCAGAACCGCCGGGACAGGGGGGGACGAGCAGTACTTC | CASRTAGTGGDEQYF
NA | 14 | TRBJ1-3 | TRBV19 | NA | TGTGCCAGTGGGGCGACAGGTCTCGGAAACACCATATATTTT | CASGATGLGNTIYF
TRBD2 | 14 | TRBJ2-7 | TRBV27 | NA | TGTGCCAGCAGTCCACAACTAGCGGGAAGCAGACAGTACTTC | CASSPQLAGSRQYF
NA | 14 | TRBJ2-1 | TRBV6-2/TRBV6-3 | NA | TGTGCCAGCAGCCTACTAGTTACCCACAATGAGCAGTTCTTC | CASSLLVTHNEQFF
NA | 12 | TRBJ2-7 | TRBV11-2 | NA | TGTGCCAGCAGCCATCTTACTGGCGAGCAGTACTTC | CASSHLTGEQYF
TRBD1 | 12 | TRBJ2-7 | TRBV6-2/TRBV6-3 | NA | TGTGCCAGCAGTTACCCCGACAGGGACCAGGACTTC | CASSYPDRDQDF
TRBD1 | 14 | TRBJ1-5 | TRBV5-1 | few | TGCGCCAGCAGCTTCGGACAGGGGGATCAGCCCCAGCATTTT | CASSFGQGDQPQHF
NA | 14 | TRBJ1-5 | TRBV7-2 | NA | TGTGCCAGCAGTAGTTTGGGAGTCAATCAGCCCCAGCATTTT | CASSSLGVNQPQHF
TRBD1 | 15 | TRBJ2-7 | TRBV6-2/TRBV6-3 | NA | TGTGCCAGCAGTCGCCGGGACAGGGGGATGTACGAGCAGTACTTC | CASSRRDRGMYEQYF
NA | 16 | TRBJ1-3 | TRBV28 | NA | TGTGCCAGCAGTTCCCTGGACAGTCTCGATGGAAACACCATATATTTT | CASSSLDSLDGNTIYF
NA | 14 | TRBJ1-1 | TRBV27 | NA | TGTGCCAGCAGGTCCCCCGGTGGGAACACTGAAGCTTTCTTT | CASRSPGGNTEAFF
NA | 15 | TRBJ2-7 | TRBV7-2 | NA | TGTGCCAGCAGCTTGAGGCAGGGCCACTACGTAGAGCAGTACTTC | CASSLRQGHYVEQYF
TRBD2 | 15 | TRBJ2-1 | TRBV6-5 | NA | TGTGCCAGCAGACTAGCGGGGGGGCTGTACAATGAGCAGTTCTTC | CASRLAGGLYNEQFF
TRBD2 | 18 | TRBJ2-3 | TRBV7-2 | NA | TGTGCCAGCAGTTGGACGTCCCAAGCGGGGGTTACCACAGATACGCAGTATTTT | CASSWTSQAGVTTDTQYF
TRBD1 | 17 | TRBJ1-4 | TRBV15 | NA | TGTGCCACCAGCAGAGATTGGTTGGGACAGGGAGGTGAAAAACTGTTTTTT | CATSRDWLGQGGEKLFF
TRBD2 | 15 | TRBJ2-2 | TRBV19 | NA | TGTGCCAGTAGGATAGCGGGAGTGAGCACCGGGGAGCTGTTTTTT | CASRIAGVSTGELFF
NA | 19 | TRBJ2-3 | TRBV29-1 | NA | TGCAGCGTTTGGGGGCCTGCACAGGGAAGTTTCTCCTACACAGATACGCAGTATTTT | CSVWGPAQGSFSYTDTQYF
NA | 16 | TRBJ2-6 | TRBV9 | NA | TGTGCCAGCAGCGTCCAGGGGCTTTCTGGGGCCAACGTCCTGACTTTC | CASSVQGLSGANVLTF
NA | 15 | TRBJ1-6 | TRBV21-1 | NA | TGTGCCAGCCGTAGAGGAGGGGGCAATAATTCACCCCTCCACTTT | CASRRGGGNNSPLHF
NA | 13 | TRBJ1-2 | TRBV6-1 | NA | TGTGCCAGCAGTGAAGGACAGATCTATGGCTACACCTTC | CASSEGQIYGYTF
TRBD1 | 16 | TRBJ2-7 | TRBV19 | NA | TGTGCCAGTAGTACCGCCGGGACAGGGCCCTCCTACGAGCAGTACTTC | CASSTAGTGPSYEQYF
NA | 16 | TRBJ1-5 | TRBV5-8 | NA | TGTGCCAGCAGCTTGCCAGGACTTTATAGCAATCAGCCCCAGCATTTT | CASSLPGLYSNQPQHF
TRBD1 | 14 | TRBJ1-4 | TRBV6-5 | NA | TGTGCCAGCAGGATGACAGGGGCGAATGAAAAACTGTTTTTT | CASRMTGANEKLFF
NA | 15 | TRBJ2-7 | TRBV5-1 | NA | TGCGCCAGCAGCCCCGGGACCGCGGGGAACTACGAGCAGTACTTC | CASSPGTAGNYEQYF
NA | 13 | TRBJ1-2 | TRBV30 | NA | TGTGCCTGGACTTCCGGGACATACTATGGCTACACCTTC | CAWTSGTYYGYTF
TRBD2 | 13 | TRBJ2-1 | TRBV2 | NA | TGTGCCAGCAGTGAAACTCTAGCGGGGGAGCAGTTCTTC | CASSETLAGEQFF